This TCR beta chain was sequenced for a study of blood T cell repertoires in COVID-19. On the study more broadly: T cells, B-cell-depleted T cells, or PBMCs provided the cDNA or gDNA that served as material.

Measured with immunoSEQ multiplex PCR; TCRdb has only the in-frame clones, and not every one. This sample yields roughly 28,000 clones, of which about four fifths are seen a single time; 65% to 80% belongs to the top ten. Germline V gene sequence: CDR1 SGHRS, CDR2 YFSETQ. The CDR3 covers 15 residues. Losses at the gene ends were 4 bases for V and 4 bases for J; bases not matched to a gene: 8. The sequence was collected from a man between 70 and 80 years old with acute or convalescent COVID-19. Sample: peripheral blood. The gene calls are TRBV5-1 and TRBJ2-5, with TRBD1 matching 9 bases. This CDR3 reads CASSQRGQGVETQYF. CDR3 nucleotide sequence: TGCGCCAGCAGCCAGCGGGGACAGGGAGTAGAGACCCAGTACTTC.